Here is one T cell receptor (beta chain) with its context. Its target is not known. The data were taken from a study of T cells expressing NK-cell markers. About the research overall: The authors derived TCR beta repertoires from sorted CD3+CD56+NKG2C+, CD3+CD56+NKG2C- and CD3+CD56-NKG2C+ T cells.

TCRdb re-analyzed the 5' RACE reads; it lists each CDR3 protein once, without DNA. The sample has roughly 180,000 distinct CDR3 sequences. Per germline, CDR1 SGHAT and CDR2 FQNNGV. The CDR3 is made up of 13 amino acids. Findings and caveats of the study: Specificity for HCMV among expanded NKG2C+ T cell clones was not established. These clonotypes additionally ranked first within the CD3+CD56-NKG2C+ fraction of several donors. About six donors carried dominant NKG2C+ clonotypes that made up about 1.0-7.5% of their CD8+ T cells.

This TCR came from a woman between 18 and 69 years old in good health. The chain joins TRBV11-2 to TRBJ2-5; TCRdb reports TRBD2, a call that lacks DNA to check it against. Sequenced input: blood T cells: a sorted CD56 or NKG2C T cell subset, CD4+ or CD8+ T cells, or bulk PBMC T cells (not recorded which). CDR3 in amino acids: CASGEGYQETQYF. Full variable domain (remainder filled in from reference TRBV11-2 and TRBJ2-5): EAGVAQSPRYKIIEKRQSVAFWCNPISGHATLYWYQQILGQGPKLLIQFQNNGVVDDSQLPKDRFSAERLKGVDSTLKIQPAKLEDSAVYLCASGEGYQETQYFGPGTRLLVL.